These 17 T cell receptor beta chains came from one sample sequenced in a study of blood T cells in healthy people across ages. A sample-barcoded 5' primer and a J-beta primer mix were used in a second PCR of roughly 7 to 11 cycles. TCRdb re-called the 5' RACE reads with MiXCR, one entry per CDR3 protein. The sample lists hundreds of thousands of distinct CDR3 sequences; around 48% were seen once. Material for sequencing was blood. These receptors originate from a man younger than 40 in good health.

The J gene is TRBJ1-2, the V gene TRBV12-3 or TRBV12-4; D unresolved. The CDR3 runs 12 residues. V lost 8 bases, J lost 6 bases, and 13 bases lay in between. CDR3 in DNA: TGTGCCAGCGGGCGCCCCTGGGATGGCTACACCTTC. It specifies CASGRPWDGYTF.

To note about this clonotype: The junction departs from germline at one end; a sequencing error may be responsible. The rearrangement uses TRBV7-9 and TRBJ1-2; perhaps TRBD1 as D (5 bases). From germline, CDR1 is SEHNR and CDR2 FQNEAQ (reference sequence). The CDR3 loop spans 14 amino acids. In nucleotides, the CDR3 is TGTGCCGGCAGCTCCGGGACCTACAACTATGGCTACACCTTC. Residues: CAGSSGTYNYGYTF. Full variable domain (rest looked up from reference TRBV7-9 and TRBJ1-2): DTGVSQNPRHKITKRGQNVTFRCDPISEHNRLYWYRQTLGQGPEFLTYFQNEAQLEKSRLLSDRFSAERPKGSFSTLEIQRTEQGDSAMYLCAGSSGTYNYGYTFGSGTRLTVV.

This chain uses TRBV7-2 with TRBJ1-2; the D is unclear. The germline V gene encodes CDR1 SGHTA and CDR2 FQGNSA. Trimming pared 3 bases from V and 8 bases from J, leaving 28 bases between. The CDR3 totals 18 residues. CDR3 nucleotide sequence: TGTGCCAGCAGCTTTAGTAGTTTATCCGCGTATGGAACCGGCGGCTACACCTTC. Protein sequence: CASSFSSLSAYGTGGYTF.

This clonotype has more than one count but fewer than ten. The CDR3 DNA sequence: TGCGCCAGCAGCGTGTTAGGGGCAGGAGAGACCCAGTACTTC. Translation: CASSVLGAGETQYF. The chain combines TRBV5-1 with TRBJ2-5; TRBD1 is a possible D gene (5 bases). The CDR3 runs to 14 residues. CDR1 is SGHRS, CDR2 YFSETQ, per germline. Deletions cut 4 bases from V and 4 bases from J, with 14 bases between.

The chain carries TRBV29-1 and TRBJ2-1, with a possible D match to TRBD2 (6 bases). Trimming took off 3 bases at V and 2 bases at J, with 11 bases between the two ends. The CDR3 covers 14 residues. Germline V gives CDR1 SQVTM, CDR2 ANQGSEA. In DNA form, the CDR3 reads TGCAGCGTTGATGGGGCTAGCGCCTACAATGAGCAGTTCTTC. Translation gives CSVDGASAYNEQFF.

This clonotype was observed a few times. The V gene is TRBV9, the J gene TRBJ2-1; 8 bases fit TRBD2. The CDR3 covers 16 residues. In germline, CDR1 is SGDLS, CDR2 YYNGEE. V shed 2 bases, J shed 1 base, and the junction held 5 bases outside the gene matches. The CDR3 here is CASSVLAGTSYNEQFF. The CDR3 nucleotides read TGTGCCAGCAGCGTTTTAGCGGGGACGTCCTACAATGAGCAGTTCTTC.

Concerning this clonotype: Just one base apart from a much larger clone, this may be a read error. The chain carries TRBV6-6 and TRBJ2-1; 7 nucleotides match TRBD1. Judging by the DNA end, TRBJ2-7 fits better; the J call may be wrong. This CDR3 spans 15 amino acids. Germline V gene data show CDR1 as MNHNY and CDR2 as SVGAGI (reference sequence). The CDR3 loop is CASSQQGSSYNEQYF. CDR3 coding DNA: TGTGCCAGCAGTCAACAGGGGAGCTCCTACAATGAGCAGTACTTC.

This clonotype was found a few times. This chain connects TRBV28 to TRBJ1-5, with D unresolved. Germline CDR1 reads MDHEN; CDR2 reads SYDVKM. This CDR3 has 15 amino acids. V was cut by 6 bases and J by 0 bases, with 12 bases left in between. As DNA, the CDR3 is TGTGCCAGCAGGGTTGTCGGTGATAGCAATCAGCCCCAGCATTTT. It translates to CASRVVGDSNQPQHF. Variable domain in full (rest from reference TRBV28 and TRBJ1-5): DVKVTQSSRYLVKRTGEKVFLECVQDMDHENMFWYRQDPGLGLRLIYFSYDVKMKEKGDIPEGYSVSREKKERFSLILESASTNQTSMYLCASRVVGDSNQPQHFGDGTRLSIL.

The J gene is TRBJ2-3, the V gene TRBV28, with D perhaps matching TRBD2 (5 bases). The CDR3 consists of 15 residues. The germline CDR1 and CDR2 sequences are MDHEN and SYDVKM. Trimming shortened V by 4 bases and J by 0 bases, and 11 bases separated the two germline ends. The chain's CDR3 is CASSSPPGSTDTQYF. In nucleotides, the CDR3 is TGTGCCAGCAGTTCCCCTCCGGGGAGCACAGATACGCAGTATTTT.

This clonotype has just a few counts. This chain links TRBV9 with TRBJ2-1; a weak D match, TRBD2 (5 bases). Trimming removed 0 bases from V and 7 bases from J, with 5 bases in between. The CDR3 spans 12 residues. In germline, CDR1 is SGDLS, CDR2 YYNGEE. The CDR3 sequence: CASSVGENEQFF. The DNA for the CDR3 is TGTGCCAGCAGCGTAGGGGAGAATGAGCAGTTCTTC.

This clonotype is a singleton in its sample. This chain uses TRBV7-8 with TRBJ2-7; possible D gene TRBD1, 6 bases. The germline V and J ends were trimmed by 5 bases and 3 bases, with 14 bases remaining between them. The CDR3 covers 14 residues. Per the germline V gene, CDR1 is SGHVS and CDR2 is FQNEAQ. CDR3 in DNA: TGTGCCAGCAGCCGAGACCCAGGGGTCTACGAGCAGTACTTC. Its translation: CASSRDPGVYEQYF.

Points on this clonotype: The junction and the germline gene differ at one end; a read error may be behind it. The CDR3 loop is CASRTPSTNGKLFF. CDR3 nucleotide sequence: TGTGCCAGTAGGACACCTTCAACTAATGGAAAACTGTTTTTT. The J gene is TRBJ1-4, the V gene TRBV19; D call uncertain. This CDR3 is 14 amino acids long. CDR1 LNHDA and CDR2 SQIVND come from the germline V gene (reference sequence).

V gene TRBV20-1 combines with J gene TRBJ1-2, with D possibly matching TRBD1 (5 bases). The CDR3 contains 11 residues. The V end lost 7 bases, the J end lost 3 bases, and 9 bases lay between the germline ends. CDR1 and CDR2 from the germline V gene are DFQATT and SNEGSKA (reference sequence). CDR3 DNA sequence: TGCAGTGGAGGGGCGGACTATGGCTACACCTTC. Amino acids: CSGGADYGYTF.

This clonotype showed up just a few times. The genes are TRBV12-3 or TRBV12-4 and TRBJ2-5; D call uncertain. The CDR3 is 14 amino acids. With 1 base removed from V and 3 bases from J, the gap between germline ends came to 9 bases. As DNA, the CDR3 is TGTGCCAGCAGTTTAGTGCTATACAAAGAGACCCAGTACTTC. Translated, it gives CASSLVLYKETQYF.

There are a few counts of this clonotype. The rearrangement uses TRBV12-3 or TRBV12-4 and TRBJ1-5; 7 bases map to TRBD1. The CDR3 contains 14 residues. The J segment lost 3 bases and the V segment lost 5 bases, leaving 4 bases of the junction unmatched. The chain's CDR3 is CASSLDRINQPQHF. CDR3 bases: TGTGCCAGCAGTCTGGACAGGATCAATCAGCCCCAGCATTTT.

CDR3 region: CASRGDNSPLHF. In nucleotides, the CDR3 is TGTGCCAGCAGGGGTGATAATTCACCCCTCCACTTT. The chain carries TRBV6-5 and TRBJ1-6; no firm D call. V was pared by 6 bases and J by 5 bases, with 5 bases between. Germline V gene lookup returns CDR1 MNHEY and CDR2 SVGAGI. This CDR3 is built from 12 residues.

This clonotype has just a few counts. The genes are TRBV2 and TRBJ2-7; TRBD1 matches at 8 bases. Per the germline V gene, CDR1 is SNHLY and CDR2 is FYNNEI. The CDR3 totals 14 residues. V lost 3 bases, J lost 3 bases, and 4 bases stayed unmatched. CDR3 region: CASSDYTGGYEQYF. Here the CDR3 DNA reads TGTGCCAGCAGTGATTACACAGGGGGCTACGAGCAGTACTTC.